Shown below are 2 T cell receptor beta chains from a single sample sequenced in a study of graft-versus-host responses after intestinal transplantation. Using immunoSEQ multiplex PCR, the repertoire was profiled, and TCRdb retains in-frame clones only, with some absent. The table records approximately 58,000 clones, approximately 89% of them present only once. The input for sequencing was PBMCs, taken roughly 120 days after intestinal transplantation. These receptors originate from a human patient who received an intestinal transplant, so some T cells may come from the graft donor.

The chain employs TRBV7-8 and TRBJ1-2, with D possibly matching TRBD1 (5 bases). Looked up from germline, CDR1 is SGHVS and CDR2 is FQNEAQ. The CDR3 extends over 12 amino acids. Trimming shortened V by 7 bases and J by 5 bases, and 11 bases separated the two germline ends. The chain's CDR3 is CASTPGGYGYTF. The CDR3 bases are TGTGCCAGCACCCCGGGGGGATATGGCTACACCTTC.

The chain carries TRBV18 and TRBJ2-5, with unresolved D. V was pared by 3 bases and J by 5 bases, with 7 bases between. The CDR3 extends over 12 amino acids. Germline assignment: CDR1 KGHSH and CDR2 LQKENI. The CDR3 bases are TGTGCCAGCTCACCTTCGAGGGAGACCCAGTACTTC. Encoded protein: CASSPSRETQYF.